A single sample gave rise to the 28 T cell receptor beta chains below, sequenced in a study of OX40 agonist ivuxolimab in advanced cancers. The data were produced by immunoSEQ multiplex PCR, yet TCRdb's version contains in-frame clones alone and is incomplete. The table records tens of thousands of clones, about four fifths of them present only once. The specimen comprised CD4+ or CD8+ T cells sorted from blood, sampled in a trial of the OX40 agonist ivuxolimab. All receptors derive from an adult with an advanced solid tumor such as melanoma, head and neck, liver or kidney cancer.

The rearrangement links TRBV15 to TRBJ2-1; 8 positions match TRBD2. Germline V gives CDR1 LNHNV, CDR2 YYDKDF (reference sequence). This CDR3 contains 17 residues. Trimming took 3 bases from V and 1 from J; bases not matched to a gene: 8. This chain's CDR3 is CATSRPAGGLSYNEQFF. CDR3 sequence (DNA): TGTGCCACCAGCAGGCCCGCGGGAGGCCTTTCCTACAATGAGCAGTTCTTC.

The V call is TRBV7-3, the J call TRBJ2-7, with a weak D call TRBD1 (6 bases). Germline assignment: CDR1 SGHTA and CDR2 FQGTGA. The V gene lost 1 base and the J gene lost 2 bases, with 9 bases spanning the gap. The CDR3 length is 14 residues. The CDR3 loop is CASSLMQGPYEQYF. In nucleotides, the CDR3 is TGTGCCAGCAGCTTAATGCAGGGGCCCTACGAGCAGTACTTC.

This clone was counted between two and nine times. Germline and junction disagree at one end, which may indicate a read error. The V call is TRBV7-7, the J call TRBJ2-1; TRBD2 agrees at 7 bases. The CDR3 consists of 14 residues. The V gene's germline CDR1 is SSHAT and CDR2 FNYEAQ (reference sequence). The CDR3 coding sequence is TGTGCTAGCAGCGAGGGGCTAGCGGCGAATGAGCAGTTCTTC. Protein product: CASSEGLAANEQFF.

V usage is TRBV19 and J usage is TRBJ1-2; 11 bases are shared with TRBD1. This CDR3 is built from 14 residues. Germline CDR1 is LNHDA and CDR2 is SQIVND (reference sequence). With V trimmed by 7 bases and J by 5 bases, 6 bases remained unmatched. The DNA of the CDR3 is TGTGCCAGTATTGGGGACAGGGGGACTTATGGCTACACCTTC. This gives the protein CASIGDRGTYGYTF.

This rearrangement joins TRBV27 to TRBJ1-2; 12 bases map to TRBD1. Germline loops: CDR1 MNHEY, CDR2 SMNVEV (reference sequence). J gave up 4 bases and V 6 bases, and 6 bases lay outside the gene matches. The CDR3 loop spans 15 amino acids. CDR3 sequence (DNA): TGTGCCAGCAGGCCGGGACAGGGGGCCATCTATGGCTACACCTTC. Encoded protein: CASRPGQGAIYGYTF.

This clone appeared a single time. The chain couples TRBV2 to TRBJ2-2; 8 bases map to TRBD2. Germline V CDR1 and CDR2: SNHLY, FYNNEI. Germline trimming cut 8 bases from V and 6 bases from J; bases unmatched to any gene: 8. The CDR3 contains 14 residues. The CDR3 region has the DNA TGTGCCAGCGTGGCTGTAGCGGGACCCGGGGAGCTGTTTTTT. Protein product: CASVAVAGPGELFF. The full variable domain, its missing parts supplied by reference TRBV2 and TRBJ2-2, is EPEVTQTPSHQVTQMGQEVILRCVPISNHLYFYWYRQILGQKVEFLVSFYNNEISEKSEIFDDQFSVERPDGSNFTLKIRSTKLEDSAMYFCASVAVAGPGELFFGEGSRLTVL.

For the CDR3, the DNA is TGCGCCAGCAGACGAGACCTTGGGAATGAAAAACTGTTTTTT. It yields the protein CASRRDLGNEKLFF. The rearrangement joins TRBV5-1 to TRBJ1-4; D gene ambiguous. This CDR3 comprises 14 residues. CDR1 is SGHRS, CDR2 YFSETQ, per germline. V gave up 5 bases and J gave up 5 bases, with 13 bases separating them.

This chain joins TRBV29-1 and TRBJ2-6, with D possibly being TRBD2 (5 bases). CDR3 size: 14 residues. CDR1 is SQVTM and CDR2 is ANQGSEA in the germline V gene. The V and J ends lost 5 bases and 2 bases respectively, with 10 bases between them. The CDR3 DNA reads as TGCAGCGTTCCGAGGGCACCTGGGGCCAACGTCCTGACTTTC. Amino acid sequence: CSVPRAPGANVLTF.

The rearrangement links TRBV14 to TRBJ2-7, with TRBD1 identical over 10 bases. Germline assignment: CDR1 SGHDN and CDR2 FVKESK. V trimming: 1 base; J trimming: 6 bases; junction bases outside the gene matches: 9. CDR3 size: 16 residues. CDR3 nucleotides: TGTGCCAGCAGCCAAGGAGCCGGGACAGGGGTTGCCGAGCAGTACTTC. It specifies CASSQGAGTGVAEQYF.

This clone was detected a few times. The gene calls are TRBV5-8 and TRBJ1-2; 8 bases fit TRBD1. CDR3 length: 15 amino acids. Germline V gives CDR1 SGHTS, CDR2 YDEGEE. V dropped 5 bases and J dropped 0; count of bases not matched to a gene: 6. CDR3 protein: CASRLTGGSNYGYTF. The CDR3 DNA reads as TGTGCCAGCAGACTAACAGGGGGATCTAACTATGGCTACACCTTC.

In its sample, this clone was seen once. The V gene is TRBV5-1, the J gene TRBJ2-2; no clear D. This CDR3 is 14 amino acids long. The germline gives CDR1 SGHRS, CDR2 YFSETQ. V was trimmed by 0 bases and J by 2 bases, leaving 5 bases between them. As DNA, the CDR3 is TGCGCCAGCAGCTTGGAGACTAACACCGGGGAGCTGTTTTTT. Its translation: CASSLETNTGELFF.

The V call is TRBV11-3, the J call TRBJ2-3; the match to TRBD2 covers 14 bases. V lost 3 bases to trimming and J lost 3 bases; unmatched junction nucleotides: 2. The CDR3 is made up of 16 amino acids. Germline V gene sequence: CDR1 SGHNT, CDR2 YENEEA. The CDR3: CASSLGLAGDTDTQYF. CDR3 DNA: TGTGCCAGCAGCTTGGGACTAGCGGGAGATACAGATACGCAGTATTTT.

The V and J genes are TRBV15 and TRBJ2-1; 8 nucleotides match TRBD2. The CDR3 contains 15 residues. Germline trimming cut 3 bases from V and 3 bases from J; bases unmatched to any gene: 4. Germline CDR1 and CDR2: LNHNV and YYDKDF (reference sequence). The chain's CDR3 is CATSRERELYNEQFF. CDR3 in DNA: TGTGCCACCAGCAGGGAGCGGGAGCTCTACAATGAGCAGTTCTTC.

This clone has more than one count but fewer than ten. Other DNA sequences from this sample encode an identical CDR3 as well. The chain's CDR3 is CASAEGGGTEAFF. CDR3 coding DNA: TGCGCCAGCGCTGAGGGCGGGGGCACTGAAGCTTTCTTT. The chain has TRBV5-1 and TRBJ1-1; D is possibly TRBD1 (5 bases). Germline V lookup: CDR1 SGHRS, CDR2 YFSETQ. Trimming removed 7 bases from V and 4 bases from J, with 14 bases in between. CDR3 length: 13 amino acids.

V usage is TRBV5-1 and J usage is TRBJ1-1; possible D gene TRBD1, 5 bases. V lost 1 base and J 0 bases, leaving 13 bases between the germline ends. The CDR3 sequence is 16 residues long. Germline V lookup: CDR1 SGHRS, CDR2 YFSETQ. The CDR3 loop is CASSLSQGPVNTEAFF. The CDR3 nucleotides read TGCGCCAGCAGCTTGAGTCAGGGTCCCGTGAACACTGAAGCTTTCTTT.

The chain couples TRBV2 to TRBJ1-6, with a tentative D call TRBD1 (5 bases). This CDR3 is built from 11 residues. Germline lookup yields CDR1 SNHLY and CDR2 FYNNEI. The V end lost 5 bases, the J end lost 14 bases, and 10 bases lay between the germline ends. The DNA of the CDR3 is TGTGCCAGCAGTACAGGTTCGACCCTCCACTTT. This sequence encodes CASSTGSTLHF.

Comments on this clone: The junction and the germline gene differ at one end; a read error may be behind it. The rearrangement uses TRBV18 and TRBJ2-7; unclear D gene. CDR1 is KGHSH and CDR2 is LQKENI in the germline V gene. This CDR3 region has 14 residues. Written as DNA, the CDR3 is TGTGCCAGCTCACCAGATACCCGCTCCCACGAGCAGTACTTC. Encoded protein: CASSPDTRSHEQYF.

This clone was counted a few times. This chain joins TRBV19 and TRBJ1-6, with a possible D match to TRBD1 (5 bases). Germline lookup yields CDR1 LNHDA and CDR2 SQIVND (reference sequence). V was trimmed by 8 bases and J by 3 bases, leaving 11 bases between them. CDR3 length: 14 amino acids. The CDR3 region is CASAGPYYNSPLHF. CDR3 sequence (DNA): TGTGCCAGTGCGGGACCCTACTATAATTCACCCCTCCACTTT.

The chain is built from TRBV4-2 and TRBJ2-4; 10 bases are shared with TRBD2. The CDR3 extends over 14 amino acids. In germline, CDR1 is LGHNA, CDR2 YNFKEQ. Trimming removed 0 bases from V and 8 bases from J; junction bases left unmatched: 1. The CDR3: CASSQDLAGDIQYF. The CDR3 DNA reads as TGTGCCAGCAGCCAAGACCTAGCGGGAGACATTCAGTACTTC.

As for this clone: One end of the junction is discordant with germline, which a read error may explain. This chain links TRBV5-4 with TRBJ2-2, with D perhaps TRBD2 (6 bases). The CDR3 is 15 residues long. Germline V gene sequence: CDR1 SGHNT, CDR2 YYREEE (reference sequence). The CDR3 loop reads CASSQDIGEAGELFF. In DNA form, the CDR3 reads TGCGCCAGCAGCCAAGATATCGGGGAGGCCGGGGAGCTGTTTTTT.

The chain uses TRBV5-5 and TRBJ1-1; possibly TRBD1 for D (5 bases). Germline CDR1 reads SGHKS; CDR2 reads YYEKEE (reference sequence). This CDR3 comprises 13 residues. The V end was cut by 3 bases, the J end by 5 bases, with 11 bases between. In DNA form, the CDR3 reads TGTGCCAGCAGCTGGAGGGGTTTGACTGAAGCTTTCTTT. Translating it yields CASSWRGLTEAFF.

The J gene is TRBJ2-2, the V gene TRBV6-6; D remains unclear. V lost 6 bases, J lost 0 bases, and 5 bases lay in between. CDR1 is MNHNY, CDR2 SVGAGI, per germline (reference sequence). There are 13 residues in the CDR3. DNA for the CDR3: TGTGCCAGCAGGGGATCGAACACCGGGGAGCTGTTTTTT. Residues: CASRGSNTGELFF.

This clone is categorized as medium-sized. V and J are TRBV7-2 and TRBJ2-3, with D hard to call. CDR3 length: 15 amino acids. Trimming took off 5 bases at V and 6 bases at J, with 18 bases between the two ends. Germline CDR1 and CDR2: SGHTA and FQGNSA. The CDR3 nucleotides are TGTGCCAGCAGCCCTCGGAGCCTAATTAGGGATACGCAGTATTTT. This codes for CASSPRSLIRDTQYF.

The genes are TRBV5-1 and TRBJ1-4; D perhaps matches TRBD1 (5 bases). The CDR3 is 14 amino acids. Germline V gene data show CDR1 as SGHRS and CDR2 as YFSETQ. Trimming removed 2 bases from V and 6 bases from J, with 11 bases in between. In DNA form, the CDR3 reads TGCGCCAGCAGCTTTTCAGGGACCGATGAAAAACTGTTTTTT. Protein: CASSFSGTDEKLFF.

The rearrangement uses TRBV7-8 and TRBJ1-4; D remains ambiguous. This CDR3 is built from 15 residues. CDR1 is SGHVS, CDR2 FQNEAQ, per germline. V was clipped by 5 bases and J by 2 bases, with 12 bases between them. The CDR3 DNA sequence: TGTGCCAGCAGCCCAGCTCTTTCGACTAATGAAAAACTGTTTTTT. Protein sequence: CASSPALSTNEKLFF. Drawing the rest from reference TRBV7-8 and TRBJ1-4, the complete variable domain is GAGVSQSPRYKVAKRGQDVALRCDPISGHVSLFWYQQALGQGPEFLTYFQNEAQLDKSGLPSDRFFAERPEGSVSTLKIQRTQQEDSAVYLCASSPALSTNEKLFFGSGTQLSVL.

The chain carries TRBV7-2 and TRBJ2-1; D is perhaps TRBD1 or TRBD2 (6 bases each). The CDR3 has 17 amino acids. Per germline, CDR1 SGHTA and CDR2 FQGNSA. V was shortened by 5 bases and J by 4 bases, with 21 bases between the two germline ends. The CDR3 DNA reads TGTGCCAGCAGCCCCTCCCCAGGGGAGGCCGCTTACAATGAGCAGTTCTTC. Its translation is CASSPSPGEAAYNEQFF.

This clone is a singleton in its sample. This chain links TRBV6-1 with TRBJ2-7, with no clear D. This CDR3 is built from 14 residues. Trimming took 1 base from V and 4 from J, leaving 11 bases between them. Per germline, CDR1 MNHNS and CDR2 SASEGT. The CDR3 sequence is CASSEGTDRYEQYF. The CDR3 nucleotides are TGTGCCAGCAGTGAAGGAACAGATCGGTACGAGCAGTACTTC.

This rearrangement joins TRBV7-9 to TRBJ2-1; 9 bases fit TRBD2. The CDR3 spans 15 residues. CDR1 and CDR2 from the germline V gene are SEHNR and FQNEAQ (reference sequence). V was pared by 5 bases and J by 5 bases, with 7 bases of the junction left unmatched. The chain's CDR3 is CASSPTLAGHNEQFF. CDR3 sequence (DNA): TGTGCCAGCAGCCCGACACTAGCGGGCCACAATGAGCAGTTCTTC.